These 30 T cell receptor beta chains originate from one sample sequenced in a study of cytomegalovirus exposure and HLA in healthy donors. TCRdb keeps only in-frame clones here, not all; method: immunoSEQ multiplex PCR. The sample lists approximately 220,000 clones; over 80% were seen once. Sequences were obtained from PBMCs. The receptors originated from a woman younger than 30 in good health and CMV-seronegative.

The rearrangement links TRBV5-6 to TRBJ2-5, with TRBD1 as a possible D gene (7 bases). This CDR3 comprises 16 residues. Trimming stripped 3 bases from V and 5 bases from J, with 20 bases between. The germline V gene has CDR1 SGHDT and CDR2 YYEEEE. The CDR3 loop reads CASSSRGELLLETQYF. In DNA form, the CDR3 reads TGTGCCAGCAGCTCCAGGGGGGAACTCCTATTGGAGACCCAGTACTTC.

This clone appeared a single time. This chain uses TRBV30 with TRBJ1-2; 7 nucleotides align to TRBD1. The length of the CDR3 is 13 residues. Germline CDR1 is GTSNPN and CDR2 is SVGIG (reference sequence). The ends lost 3 bases at V and 6 bases at J; junction bases unmatched: 7. The CDR3: CAWSPQGGHGYTF. The CDR3 bases are TGTGCCTGGAGCCCCCAAGGGGGCCATGGCTACACCTTC.

The V call is TRBV6-1, the J call TRBJ1-2; D is perhaps TRBD1 (5 bases). The CDR3 contains 14 residues. From germline, CDR1 is MNHNS and CDR2 SASEGT. Trimming took 3 bases from V and 7 from J, leaving 15 bases between them. The chain's CDR3 is CASSDVRSGGGYTF. For the CDR3, the DNA is TGTGCCAGCAGTGACGTCCGGTCGGGGGGTGGCTACACCTTC.

V is TRBV11-2 and J is TRBJ2-1, with 8 bases fitting TRBD2. Trimming removed 5 bases from V and 3 bases from J; junction bases left unmatched: 9. The CDR3 contains 16 residues. The germline V gene encodes CDR1 SGHAT and CDR2 FQNNGV. CDR3 amino acids: CASSPPRLALYNEQFF. The CDR3 nucleotides read TGTGCCAGCAGCCCTCCCCGACTAGCGCTCTACAATGAGCAGTTCTTC.

This clone was counted once. The chain couples TRBV15 to TRBJ2-1, with no clear D. The germline gives CDR1 LNHNV, CDR2 YYDKDF (reference sequence). V lost 8 bases and J 8 bases, leaving 13 bases between the germline ends. This CDR3 is 12 amino acids long. The CDR3: CATSRLSDEQFF. The CDR3 DNA follows: TGTGCCACCTCGCGACTTTCCGATGAGCAGTTCTTC. The whole variable domain, remainder taken from reference TRBV15 and TRBJ2-1, is DAMVIQNPRYQVTQFGKPVTLSCSQTLNHNVMYWYQQKSSQAPKLLFHYYDKDFNNEADTPDNFQSRRPNTSFCFLDIRSPGLGDTAMYLCATSRLSDEQFFGPGTRLTVL.

V usage is TRBV30 and J usage is TRBJ2-7, with TRBD2 matching 9 bases. The CDR3 runs to 18 residues. The junction had 19 bases not matched to a gene; V was cut back by 6 bases and J by 1 base. Looked up from germline, CDR1 is GTSNPN and CDR2 is SVGIG (reference sequence). In DNA, the CDR3 is TGTGCCTGCGGAAAGCTCTCGCTAGCGGGAAGGGGGTCCTACGAGCAGTACTTC. It encodes CACGKLSLAGRGSYEQYF.

The chain is built from TRBV5-4 and TRBJ2-2; D is possibly TRBD2 (6 bases). Looked up from germline, CDR1 is SGHNT and CDR2 is YYREEE (reference sequence). This CDR3 comprises 16 residues. The ends were cut back, 0 bases at V and 1 base at J, with 10 bases in the middle. Here the CDR3 DNA reads TGTGCCAGCAGCTTGGCCGTGGGAGGGAACACCGGGGAGCTGTTTTTT. It encodes CASSLAVGGNTGELFF.

This clone has a single count. Written as DNA, the CDR3 is TGTGCCAGTAGTATAGAGGCGACAGGGACCTACAATGAGCAGTTCTTC. Amino acid sequence: CASSIEATGTYNEQFF. This chain connects TRBV19 to TRBJ2-1; TRBD1 agrees at 7 bases. V trimming: 0 bases; J trimming: 2 bases; junction bases outside the gene matches: 4. The length of the CDR3 is 16 residues. Germline V gives CDR1 LNHDA, CDR2 SQIVND (reference sequence).

The chain is built from TRBV5-1 and TRBJ2-7; 8 bases fit TRBD1. Germline V gene data show CDR1 as SGHRS and CDR2 as YFSETQ. Trimming took 4 bases from V and 0 from J; bases not matched to a gene: 9. The CDR3 is 16 amino acids. CDR3 nucleotides: TGCGCCAGCAGCCCGGAGGGACAGGTGAACTCCTACGAGCAGTACTTC. Its translation: CASSPEGQVNSYEQYF. Combining the CDR3 with reference TRBV5-1 and TRBJ2-7 gives the whole variable domain KAGVTQTPRYLIKTRGQQVTLSCSPISGHRSVSWYQQTPGQGLQFLFEYFSETQRNKGNFPGRFSGRQFSNSRSEMNVSTLELGDSALYLCASSPEGQVNSYEQYFGPGTRLTVT.

V is TRBV5-1 and J is TRBJ1-4; TRBD1 aligns across 9 bases. Germline loops: CDR1 SGHRS, CDR2 YFSETQ. The CDR3 loop spans 14 amino acids. V lost 2 bases, J lost 7 bases, and 3 bases stayed unmatched. CDR3 DNA: TGCGCCAGCAGCTTCAGACAGGGGGGTGAAAAACTGTTTTTT. Its translation is CASSFRQGGEKLFF.

This rearrangement joins TRBV29-1 to TRBJ2-7; 8 nucleotides align to TRBD2. J was trimmed by 0 bases and V by 6 bases; bases with no gene match: 10. CDR3 length: 15 residues. Germline values: CDR1 SQVTM, CDR2 ANQGSEA. The CDR3 DNA sequence: TGCAGCGTGAACCCGACTAGCGACCTCTCCTACGAGCAGTACTTC. Translated, it gives CSVNPTSDLSYEQYF.

This chain connects TRBV6-6 to TRBJ1-5; no clear D. Germline values: CDR1 MNHNY, CDR2 SVGAGI (reference sequence). The CDR3 has 12 residues. V dropped 5 bases and J dropped 7 bases, with 9 bases sitting between them. CDR3 region: CASSQKSQPQHF. CDR3 nucleotides: TGTGCCAGCAGTCAAAAAAGCCAGCCCCAGCATTTT.

The chain employs TRBV5-1 and TRBJ2-1, with 10 bases fitting TRBD2. J lost 9 bases, V lost 0 bases, and 6 bases had no gene match. CDR3 length equals 15 residues. Germline V CDR1 and CDR2: SGHRS, YFSETQ. Here the CDR3 DNA reads TGCGCCAGCAGCTTGGGGCTAGCGGGAGAAATTGAGCAGTTCTTC. It translates to CASSLGLAGEIEQFF.

The chain carries TRBV18 and TRBJ1-1; TRBD1 agrees at 9 bases. Germline-derived CDR1 and CDR2 are KGHSH and LQKENI. This CDR3 comprises 14 residues. Trimming took 4 bases from V and 2 from J; bases not matched to a gene: 2. CDR3 sequence reads: CASSRDRENTEAFF. The DNA of the CDR3 is TGTGCCAGCTCACGGGACAGGGAAAACACTGAAGCTTTCTTT.

This clone was seen once. The rearrangement joins TRBV5-1 to TRBJ1-2; maybe TRBD1 (5 bases). Germline CDR1 is SGHRS and CDR2 is YFSETQ. The V end lost 0 bases, the J end lost 2 bases, and 14 bases lay between the germline ends. The CDR3 has 16 residues. Here the CDR3 reads CASSLGPTEKNYGYTF. CDR3 bases: TGCGCCAGCAGCTTGGGCCCGACAGAGAAAAACTATGGCTACACCTTC.

V is TRBV9 and J is TRBJ2-7; 8 nucleotides align to TRBD1. This CDR3 is built from 14 residues. Germline trimming cut 4 bases from V and 4 bases from J; bases unmatched to any gene: 7. CDR1 is SGDLS, CDR2 YYNGEE, per germline. For the CDR3, the DNA is TGTGCCAGCAGCACCCGACAGGGGAGGTACGAGCAGTACTTC. Translation gives CASSTRQGRYEQYF. The full variable domain, completed using reference TRBV9 and TRBJ2-7, is DSGVTQTPKHLITATGQRVTLRCSPRSGDLSVYWYQQSLDQGLQFLIQYYNGEERAKGNILERFSAQQFPDLHSELNLSSLELGDSALYFCASSTRQGRYEQYFGPGTRLTVT.

The J gene is TRBJ2-5, the V gene TRBV27; 7 nucleotides line up with TRBD1. The length of the CDR3 is 15 residues. Germline V CDR1 and CDR2: MNHEY, SMNVEV (reference sequence). The V gene end was trimmed by 0 bases and the J gene end by 5 bases; junction bases not matched to a gene: 6. CDR3 loop: CASSLSPTGKETQYF. As DNA, the CDR3 is TGTGCCAGCAGTTTATCTCCGACAGGGAAGGAGACCCAGTACTTC.

This clone is a singleton in its sample. The rearrangement uses TRBV19 and TRBJ2-7; TRBD2 is a possible D gene (5 bases). Trimming took 5 bases from V and 2 from J, leaving 10 bases between them. From germline, CDR1 is LNHDA and CDR2 SQIVND (reference sequence). CDR3 size: 13 residues. The CDR3 is CASSVGIPYEQYF. The CDR3 coding sequence is TGTGCCAGTAGTGTCGGGATTCCCTACGAGCAGTACTTC. The variable domain in full, completed from reference TRBV19 and TRBJ2-7, reads DGGITQSPKYLFRKEGQNVTLSCEQNLNHDAMYWYRQDPGQGLRLIYYSQIVNDFQKGDIAEGYSVSREKKESFPLTVTSAQKNPTAFYLCASSVGIPYEQYFGPGTRLTVT.

This chain links TRBV10-3 with TRBJ1-1, with D perhaps TRBD1 (6 bases). Germline lookup yields CDR1 ENHRY and CDR2 SYGVKD. The CDR3 extends over 14 amino acids. V was pared by 10 bases and J by 4 bases, with 19 bases between. Here the CDR3 DNA reads TGTGCCACCGTGGACCCGGGACACCGCACTGAAGCTTTCTTT. Protein: CATVDPGHRTEAFF.

This rearrangement joins TRBV30 to TRBJ1-1; 7 nucleotides agree with TRBD1. CDR3 length equals 13 residues. Germline trimming cut 1 base from V and 8 bases from J; bases unmatched to any gene: 7. From germline, CDR1 is GTSNPN and CDR2 SVGIG (reference sequence). CDR3 sequence (DNA): TGTGCCTGGAGTGAAACTTCGACAGGGGAAGCTTTCTTT. Its translation: CAWSETSTGEAFF.

The chain links TRBV10-3 to TRBJ1-2; tentative D call: TRBD1 (6 bases). In germline, CDR1 is ENHRY, CDR2 SYGVKD. This CDR3 spans 14 amino acids. V dropped 4 bases and J dropped 8 bases, with 17 bases sitting between them. Written as DNA, the CDR3 is TGTGCCATCAGTGCCCAGGGGTATTCGGAGGGCTACACCTTC. Its protein is CAISAQGYSEGYTF.

The chain's CDR3 is CASSLVSGGEQYF. CDR3 coding DNA: TGTGCCAGCAGCTTAGTATCCGGGGGCGAGCAGTACTTC. This chain connects TRBV5-4 to TRBJ2-7; weak D call: TRBD2 (6 bases). V was cut by 2 bases and J by 6 bases, with 12 bases left in between. This CDR3 has 13 residues. CDR1 SGHNT and CDR2 YYREEE come from the germline V gene (reference sequence).

This clone has only a few counts. The gene calls are TRBV11-2 and TRBJ2-2, with 10 bases identical to TRBD2. The V gene's germline CDR1 is SGHAT and CDR2 FQNNGV. CDR3 length: 16 amino acids. J was trimmed by 7 bases and V by 5 bases; bases with no gene match: 10. The CDR3: CASSRTSGIGVGELFF. In nucleotides, the CDR3 is TGTGCCAGCAGCAGAACTAGCGGGATAGGGGTCGGGGAGCTGTTTTTT.

This chain links TRBV5-1 with TRBJ2-5; a possible D gene is TRBD1 (5 bases). CDR1 and CDR2 from the germline V gene are SGHRS and YFSETQ. The CDR3 loop spans 15 amino acids. The ends were cut back, 2 bases at V and 0 bases at J, with 11 bases in the middle. The CDR3 reads CASSFTPRDQETQYF. CDR3 bases: TGCGCCAGCAGCTTTACTCCCAGGGACCAAGAGACCCAGTACTTC.

The chain uses TRBV7-6 and TRBJ2-7, with TRBD2 identical over 11 bases. The CDR3 spans 14 residues. V gave up 5 bases and J gave up 6 bases; unmatched junction bases: 6. Germline-derived CDR1 and CDR2 are SGHVS and FNYEAQ. CDR3 loop: CASSITSGGVEQYF. In DNA, the CDR3 is TGTGCCAGCAGCATTACTAGCGGGGGTGTCGAGCAGTACTTC. Complete variable domain (other parts from reference TRBV7-6 and TRBJ2-7): GAGVSQSPRYKVTKRGQDVALRCDPISGHVSLYWYRQALGQGPEFLTYFNYEAQQDKSGLPNDRFSAERPEGSISTLTIQRTEQRDSAMYRCASSITSGGVEQYFGPGTRLTVT.

The chain is built from TRBV20-1 and TRBJ1-2; no firm D call. CDR3 length: 11 residues. V lost 4 bases and J 7 bases, leaving 10 bases between the germline ends. Germline V gene sequence: CDR1 DFQATT, CDR2 SNEGSKA (reference sequence). The CDR3 loop is CSATPRGGYTF. As DNA, the CDR3 is TGCAGTGCTACCCCTCGAGGTGGCTACACCTTC.

The V and J genes are TRBV7-2 and TRBJ2-3, with 8 bases fitting TRBD1. The trim removed 1 base at V and 6 bases at J, leaving 6 bases unmatched. The CDR3 extends over 15 amino acids. Germline loops: CDR1 SGHTA, CDR2 FQGNSA. The CDR3 sequence: CASSLGQGAGDTQYF. In DNA, the CDR3 is TGTGCCAGCAGCTTAGGCCAGGGGGCCGGGGATACGCAGTATTTT.

This chain joins TRBV29-1 and TRBJ1-2, with a possible D match to TRBD1 (6 bases). The CDR3 is 12 amino acids. The V end was cut by 7 bases, the J end by 2 bases, with 11 bases between. Germline loops: CDR1 SQVTM, CDR2 ANQGSEA. Written as DNA, the CDR3 is TGCAGCGCAGCAACAGGGAACTATGGCTACACCTTC. Translated: CSAATGNYGYTF.

The V call is TRBV5-4, the J call TRBJ2-7; TRBD2 matches at 11 bases. The CDR3 consists of 14 residues. Looked up from germline, CDR1 is SGHNT and CDR2 is YYREEE (reference sequence). The V segment lost 4 bases and the J segment 6 bases; nucleotides outside the gene matches: 6. This CDR3 is CASSPPSGRSEQYF. In nucleotides, the CDR3 is TGTGCCAGCAGCCCTCCTAGCGGGAGGTCCGAGCAGTACTTC.

The chain couples TRBV10-3 to TRBJ1-4; D might be TRBD1 (6 bases). This CDR3 is built from 14 residues. Trimming took 6 bases from V and 8 from J, leaving 16 bases between them. CDR1 ENHRY and CDR2 SYGVKD come from the germline V gene. The CDR3 DNA reads as TGTGCCATCAGACCCCAGGGGCATGAAGAAAAACTGTTTTTT. Translation gives CAIRPQGHEEKLFF.